The present T cell receptor (beta chain) was sequenced within a study of blood T cell repertoires in COVID-19. Study summary: Samples taken during acute and convalescent COVID-19 were collected in the United States, Italy and Spain.

The age range of participants was 18 to 89 years, with residence in about two dozen US areas. Participants' own reports of clinical history determined their cohort assignment. Original processing methods: Amplification with reference gene primers provided the estimates of nucleated cell counts. The assay was immunoSEQ multiplex PCR, and TCRdb's table has in-frame clones only and misses some. D and trimming come from the DNA, and the V and J calls and clone size come from that table. This sample yields more than 250,000 clones, of which around nine tenths are seen a single time; over 6% belongs to the top ten. This CDR3 is built from 13 residues. V was trimmed by 5 bases and J by 4 bases, leaving 9 bases between them. Germline CDR1 is LNHDA and CDR2 is SQIVND (reference sequence).

The TCR originated in a middle-aged woman who had recovered from COVID-19. This rearrangement joins TRBV19 to TRBJ1-5, with D possibly matching TRBD1 (5 bases). The sample taken for sequencing was PBMCs or T cells enriched from blood (not recorded which). The CDR3 reads CASSFPGNQPQHF. DNA for the CDR3: TGTGCCAGTAGTTTCCCAGGGAATCAGCCCCAGCATTTT.